The entry that follows covers one T cell receptor (beta chain) sequence. The data were obtained in a study of shared clonotypes between healthy human individuals. Genomic DNA (from each subset) was split evenly across several immunoSEQ plates. Authors' analysis steps: ImmunoSEQ junction-only sequences lacked quality scores, so their filtering differed. Libraries were prepared by immunoSEQ multiplex PCR; TCRdb keeps only in-frame clonotypes and omits some of them. The DNA gave D and trimming, while V, J and clone size come from that table. The profile covers more than 2 million clones, with approximately 94% appearing a single time and about 0.13% taken by the ten largest. This clonotype was obtained from a man aged 18 to 29 in good health. The material sequenced was naive CD4+ T cells sorted from blood. The subset here: CD45RA+ positively selected.

The CDR3 spells CASSLESLGEQYF. The CDR3 nucleotides are TGTGCCAGCAGCTTAGAAAGTCTTGGCGAGCAGTACTTC. The rearrangement links TRBV7-2 to TRBJ2-7; D unclear. There are 13 residues in the CDR3. CDR1 and CDR2 from the germline V gene are SGHTA and FQGNSA. Trimming pared 1 base from V and 6 bases from J, leaving 10 bases between.